Each of the 25 T cell receptor beta chains below was sequenced from the same sample in a study of T-cell memory formation after mild COVID-19. TCRdb fed the 5' RACE reads into MiXCR, producing one record per CDR3 protein. The sample yields about 440,000 distinct CDR3 sequences, 20% seen once. Sequences were obtained from PBMCs or a T cell subset sorted from them (not recorded which). The receptors come from an adult woman who had mild COVID-19 (a few samples of this study predate the infection). Cell type and time point are not known.

This clonotype has more than one count but fewer than ten. V is TRBV7-9 and J is TRBJ1-3; D unresolved. V was pared by 4 bases and J by 2 bases, with 15 bases between. CDR1 is SEHNR, CDR2 FQNEAQ, per germline (reference sequence). There are 16 residues in the CDR3. The CDR3 reads CASSWARGFTGNTIYF. CDR3 sequence (DNA): TGTGCCAGCAGCTGGGCTCGGGGATTTACTGGAAACACCATATATTTT.

The chain recombines TRBV29-1 with TRBJ2-7; TRBD2 might be the D (5 bases). Germline V gene sequence: CDR1 SQVTM, CDR2 ANQGSEA. Trimming removed 5 bases at V and 2 bases at J, with 10 bases between. The CDR3 contains 12 residues. This chain's CDR3 is CSVRGLAYEQYF. For the CDR3, the DNA is TGCAGCGTTCGAGGGTTGGCCTACGAGCAGTACTTC.

This chain joins TRBV20-1 and TRBJ1-2, with D unclear. The CDR3 is 12 amino acids. The germline V gene has CDR1 DFQATT and CDR2 SNEGSKA (reference sequence). Trimming cost V 1 base and J 7 bases, with 10 bases left between them. CDR3 nucleotide sequence: TGCAGTGCTAGAGGCAGGTTTAGTGGCTACACCTTC. This encodes CSARGRFSGYTF.

Many counts were recorded for this clonotype. The chain joins TRBV2 to TRBJ1-1; weak D call: TRBD1 (5 bases). V shed 7 bases and J shed 6 bases, with 15 bases lying between them. Germline CDR1 reads SNHLY; CDR2 reads FYNNEI. The CDR3 consists of 13 residues. The CDR3 region is CASKEQGSSEAFF. The CDR3 DNA follows: TGTGCCAGCAAGGAGCAGGGTTCTTCTGAAGCTTTCTTT.

This rearrangement joins TRBV6-2 or TRBV6-3 to TRBJ2-2, with a tentative D call TRBD2 (6 bases). This CDR3 spans 16 amino acids. V lost 1 base to trimming and J lost 2 bases, with 11 bases between them. Germline V CDR1 and CDR2: MNHEY, SVGEGT. The CDR3, as DNA: TGTGCCAGCAGTTACTGGGTAGCGGCCAACACCGGGGAGCTGTTTTTT. It yields the protein CASSYWVAANTGELFF.

On this clonotype itself: Because it lacks the conserved phenylalanine or tryptophan at the end, this CDR3 is likely a read error. The CDR3 region is CSVEEEGYGETQYS. CDR3 bases: TGCAGCGTTGAAGAAGAGGGGTATGGGGAGACCCAGTACTCC. The rearrangement links TRBV29-1 to TRBJ2-5; D may be TRBD1 or TRBD2 (5 bases each). CDR3 length: 14 residues. From germline, CDR1 is SQVTM and CDR2 ANQGSEA. V was shortened by 0 bases and J by 5 bases, with 13 bases between the two germline ends.

This clonotype was found a few times. The chain joins TRBV5-1 to TRBJ1-4, with D perhaps matching TRBD1 (5 bases). Trimming took off 0 bases at V and 10 bases at J, with 10 bases between the two ends. The germline gives CDR1 SGHRS, CDR2 YFSETQ. The length of the CDR3 is 13 residues. CDR3 sequence reads: CASSLEQGGKLFF. The DNA of the CDR3 is TGCGCCAGCAGCTTGGAGCAGGGAGGAAAACTGTTTTTT.

This clonotype was detected a few times. The chain couples TRBV6-1 to TRBJ2-5; the D is unclear. CDR1 MNHNS and CDR2 SASEGT come from the germline V gene. V lost 0 bases, J lost 5 bases, and 4 bases lay in between. CDR3 length: 12 residues. In nucleotides, the CDR3 is TGTGCCAGCAGTGAAGCGTGGGAGACCCAGTACTTC. Its protein product is CASSEAWETQYF.

The chain carries TRBV12-3 or TRBV12-4 and TRBJ1-2; no definite D call. V lost 2 bases and J 1 base, leaving 11 bases between the germline ends. CDR3 length: 15 amino acids. Here the CDR3 reads CASSLRVGLNYGYTF. The CDR3, as DNA: TGTGCCAGCAGTTTACGGGTAGGGCTTAACTATGGCTACACCTTC.

This clonotype appeared a few times. The rearrangement links TRBV7-2 to TRBJ1-5; a possible D gene is TRBD1 (6 bases). Germline CDR1 reads SGHTA; CDR2 reads FQGNSA. CDR3 length: 14 amino acids. The V and J ends lost 5 bases and 3 bases respectively, with 11 bases between them. The CDR3 reads CASSRQAFNQPQHF. The CDR3 DNA is TGTGCCAGCAGCCGACAGGCGTTCAATCAGCCCCAGCATTTT. Drawing the rest from reference TRBV7-2 and TRBJ1-5, the complete variable domain is GAGVSQSPSNKVTEKGKDVELRCDPISGHTALYWYRQSLGQGLEFLIYFQGNSAPDKSGLPSDRFSAERTGGSVSTLTIQRTQQEDSAVYLCASSRQAFNQPQHFGDGTRLSIL.

J is TRBJ1-4 and V is TRBV7-8; maybe TRBD1 (5 bases). The germline V and J ends were trimmed by 5 bases and 8 bases, with 21 bases remaining between them. The CDR3 covers 16 residues. Per the germline V gene, CDR1 is SGHVS and CDR2 is FQNEAQ. For the CDR3, the DNA is TGTGCCAGCAGCACCCTTGGTGGGGGGTTTGGGGAAAAACTGTTTTTT. It is translated as CASSTLGGGFGEKLFF. Using reference TRBV7-8 and TRBJ1-4 for the parts outside the CDR3, the full variable domain is GAGVSQSPRYKVAKRGQDVALRCDPISGHVSLFWYQQALGQGPEFLTYFQNEAQLDKSGLPSDRFFAERPEGSVSTLKIQRTQQEDSAVYLCASSTLGGGFGEKLFFGSGTQLSVL.

This clonotype was seen more than once but under ten times. This chain links TRBV12-3 or TRBV12-4 with TRBJ1-3; the D is unclear. Trimming removed 2 bases from V and 2 bases from J, with 4 bases in between. This CDR3 contains 13 residues. CDR3 in amino acids: CASSLRAGNTIYF. CDR3 in DNA: TGTGCCAGCAGTTTAAGGGCTGGAAACACCATATATTTT.

V and J are TRBV5-1 and TRBJ2-3, with D unclear. The germline V and J ends were trimmed by 0 bases and 4 bases, with 21 bases remaining between them. This CDR3 spans 18 amino acids. Germline V gene lookup returns CDR1 SGHRS and CDR2 YFSETQ. DNA of the CDR3: TGCGCCAGCAGCTTGGGTGCAGAACGGGCAGTCGCGGCAGATACGCAGTATTTT. As protein: CASSLGAERAVAADTQYF.

This clonotype was counted only a few times. The chain recombines TRBV27 with TRBJ2-1, with TRBD2 matching 7 bases. With 5 bases clipped from V and 7 bases from J, the junction kept 8 bases outside the gene matches. Germline loops: CDR1 MNHEY, CDR2 SMNVEV (reference sequence). This CDR3 region has 14 residues. This chain's CDR3 is CASSRLAARNEQFF. The CDR3 region has the DNA TGTGCCAGCAGTCGCCTAGCGGCCAGGAATGAGCAGTTCTTC.

This clonotype occurred once. The J gene is TRBJ2-4, the V gene TRBV28; 9 bases match TRBD2. V shed 7 bases and J 1 base; nucleotides not matched to a gene: 2. CDR1 is MDHEN, CDR2 SYDVKM, per germline. The CDR3 runs to 14 residues. The CDR3 DNA sequence: TGTGCCAGCAATAGCGGGAGCGCCAAAAACATTCAGTACTTC. It is translated as CASNSGSAKNIQYF.

The sample holds a few counts of this clonotype. V is TRBV9 and J is TRBJ2-7; 9 nucleotides align to TRBD2. The V gene's germline CDR1 is SGDLS and CDR2 YYNGEE. V was pared by 4 bases and J by 2 bases, with 4 bases of the junction left unmatched. This CDR3 contains 14 residues. CDR3 region: CASSSSGMTYEQYF. The CDR3 DNA follows: TGTGCCAGCAGCTCTAGCGGGATGACCTACGAGCAGTACTTC.

The rearrangement uses TRBV6-5 and TRBJ2-7; 9 bases fit TRBD1. This CDR3 contains 16 residues. Trimming at V came to 2 bases and at J to 0 bases, leaving 5 bases not matched to a gene. Looked up from germline, CDR1 is MNHEY and CDR2 is SVGAGI. CDR3 sequence (DNA): TGTGCCAGCAGTTACCAATGGGACAGGGTCTCCTACGAGCAGTACTTC. Its protein product is CASSYQWDRVSYEQYF.

This clonotype was seen only a few times. The J gene is TRBJ2-1, the V gene TRBV27; 7 bases agree with TRBD2. With 2 bases clipped from V and 7 bases from J, the junction kept 5 bases outside the gene matches. The CDR3 is made up of 14 amino acids. Germline-derived CDR1 and CDR2 are MNHEY and SMNVEV (reference sequence). For the CDR3, the DNA is TGTGCCAGCAGTTTACCTTGGGAGGGAAATGAGCAGTTCTTC. It yields the protein CASSLPWEGNEQFF.

There are a few counts of this clonotype. The chain links TRBV18 to TRBJ1-1, with TRBD1 as a possible D gene (6 bases). Between the trimmed V and J ends, which lost 3 bases and 2 bases, there was a span of 13 bases. This CDR3 spans 15 amino acids. The germline V gene encodes CDR1 KGHSH and CDR2 LQKENI. CDR3 in DNA: TGTGCCAGCTCACCTACGCTGGGGGCAAACACTGAAGCTTTCTTT. Protein product: CASSPTLGANTEAFF.

This clonotype has just a few counts. The J gene is TRBJ2-4, the V gene TRBV12-3 or TRBV12-4; D is perhaps TRBD1 (6 bases). Trimming shortened V by 4 bases and J by 4 bases, and 17 bases separated the two germline ends. CDR3 length equals 16 residues. In nucleotides, the CDR3 is TGTGCCAGCAGTTCGATAGGGGACACCCGAAAAAACATTCAGTACTTC. It codes for CASSSIGDTRKNIQYF.

This clonotype was recorded a few times. The chain combines TRBV5-1 with TRBJ1-6; 7 positions match TRBD1. The CDR3 length is 17 residues. CDR1 SGHRS and CDR2 YFSETQ come from the germline V gene. J gave up 4 bases and V 4 bases, and 11 bases lay outside the gene matches. CDR3 DNA sequence: TGCGCCAGCAGCGCCCGACAGGGTACGGCGTATAATTCACCCCTCCACTTT. Translated: CASSARQGTAYNSPLHF.

This sequence joins TRBV21-1 and TRBJ2-7. TRBV21-1 is a pseudogene locus. This CDR3 is built from 15 residues. The CDR3 sequence: CASSSLEASFNEQYF. CDR3 nucleotides: TGTGCCAGCAGCAGCCTCGAAGCTTCCTTCAACGAGCAGTACTTC.

The chain links TRBV29-1 to TRBJ2-1; the match to TRBD2 covers 7 bases. CDR1 and CDR2 from the germline V gene are SQVTM and ANQGSEA. V was clipped by 7 bases and J by 5 bases; unmatched bases: 8. CDR3 length: 13 amino acids. The CDR3 is CSATSVYNNEQFF. In nucleotides, the CDR3 is TGCAGCGCAACTAGCGTGTATAACAATGAGCAGTTCTTC.

The chain uses TRBV5-6 and TRBJ2-1; 7 nucleotides align to TRBD2. The V gene's germline CDR1 is SGHDT and CDR2 YYEEEE. V shed 1 base, J shed 6 bases, and the junction held 7 bases outside the gene matches. The CDR3 totals 15 residues. CDR3 DNA sequence: TGTGCCAGCAGCTTGTGGCGGGAGTTACGCAATGAGCAGTTCTTC. Amino acid sequence: CASSLWRELRNEQFF. The full variable domain, its missing parts supplied by reference TRBV5-6 and TRBJ2-1, is DAGVTQSPTHLIKTRGQQVTLRCSPKSGHDTVSWYQQALGQGPQFIFQYYEEEERQRGNFPDRFSGHQFPNYSSELNVNALLLGDSALYLCASSLWRELRNEQFFGPGTRLTVL.

The chain combines TRBV5-1 with TRBJ2-1; D possibly corresponds to TRBD2 (6 bases). The germline V gene encodes CDR1 SGHRS and CDR2 YFSETQ. V was shortened by 4 bases and J by 3 bases, with 11 bases between the two germline ends. The CDR3 runs 14 residues. CDR3 protein: CASSGSGVYNEQFF. The DNA for the CDR3 is TGCGCCAGCAGCGGTAGCGGAGTCTACAATGAGCAGTTCTTC. The entire variable domain, with the rest obtained from reference TRBV5-1 and TRBJ2-1, is as follows: KAGVTQTPRYLIKTRGQQVTLSCSPISGHRSVSWYQQTPGQGLQFLFEYFSETQRNKGNFPGRFSGRQFSNSRSEMNVSTLELGDSALYLCASSGSGVYNEQFFGPGTRLTVL.